These T cell receptor beta chains were read from a single sample in a study of vaccination effects on CD4 cells after COVID-19. Their target antigens are unknown. Method: immunoSEQ multiplex PCR; TCRdb's copy keeps in-frame clones and lacks some. This repertoire shows under 55,000 clones, roughly four fifths found once; its top ten account for around 30%. Sequenced here: CD4+ T cells from PBMCs cultured with a peptide pool, sampled before COVID-19 vaccination. The receptors were gathered from a human donor who had a prior SARS-CoV-2 infection. CDR3s include the opening cysteine and the closing phenylalanine or tryptophan. Fields, in order: V gene, J gene, D gene, clone size, CDR3 protein, CDR3 DNA. D genes are given only for firm matches. Some rows have no size entry. The others give once, few or many, or a class for an expanded clone.

v_call: TRBV5-1
j_call: TRBJ2-5
d_call: .
clone_size: .
cdr3_aa: CASSLLPSDQETQYF
cdr3_nt: TGCGCCAGCAGCTTGCTACCTAGCGACCAAGAGACCCAGTACTTC

v_call: TRBV7-2
j_call: TRBJ2-1
d_call: .
clone_size: .
cdr3_aa: CASSSPKNEQFF
cdr3_nt: TGTGCCAGCAGCTCACCAAAGAATGAGCAGTTCTTC

v_call: TRBV7-3
j_call: TRBJ2-2
d_call: .
clone_size: .
cdr3_aa: CASSLLPGHNTGELFF
cdr3_nt: TGTGCCAGCAGCTTATTACCGGGACACAACACCGGGGAGCTGTTTTTT

v_call: TRBV19
j_call: TRBJ2-5
d_call: .
clone_size: .
cdr3_aa: CASSSKETQYF
cdr3_nt: TGTGCCAGTTCTAGCAAAGAGACCCAGTACTTC

v_call: TRBV7-9
j_call: TRBJ2-5
d_call: TRBD2
clone_size: few
cdr3_aa: CASSALGLGEGYQETQYF
cdr3_nt: TGTGCCAGCAGCGCCCTCGGGTTGGGGGAGGGATACCAAGAGACCCAGTACTTC

v_call: TRBV7-9
j_call: TRBJ2-1
d_call: TRBD2
clone_size: .
cdr3_aa: CASSFGGSPYNEQFF
cdr3_nt: TGTGCCAGCAGCTTTGGCGGGAGCCCCTACAATGAGCAGTTCTTC

v_call: TRBV3-1/TRBV3-2
j_call: TRBJ2-7
d_call: .
clone_size: few
cdr3_aa: CASSHSGSSYEQYF
cdr3_nt: TGTGCCAGCAGCCATAGCGGAAGCTCCTACGAGCAGTACTTC

v_call: TRBV27
j_call: TRBJ2-3
d_call: TRBD2
clone_size: few
cdr3_aa: CASSFGSGRLVDTDTQYF
cdr3_nt: TGTGCCAGCAGTTTCGGTAGCGGGAGATTGGTCGACACAGATACGCAGTATTTT

v_call: TRBV5-6
j_call: TRBJ1-5
d_call: .
clone_size: .
cdr3_aa: CASSLTPQGGNQPQHF
cdr3_nt: TGTGCCAGCAGCTTGACCCCACAGGGTGGGAATCAGCCCCAGCATTTT

v_call: TRBV5-1
j_call: TRBJ2-1
d_call: TRBD1
clone_size: .
cdr3_aa: CASSLDRGNEQFF
cdr3_nt: TGCGCCAGCAGCTTAGACAGGGGAAATGAGCAGTTCTTC

v_call: TRBV11-1
j_call: TRBJ1-6
d_call: .
clone_size: .
cdr3_aa: CASSWTWNSPLHF
cdr3_nt: TGTGCCAGCAGCTGGACCTGGAATTCACCCCTCCACTTT

v_call: TRBV7-8
j_call: TRBJ2-2
d_call: .
clone_size: once
cdr3_aa: CASSPWLGGFSNTGELFF
cdr3_nt: TGTGCCAGCAGCCCGTGGCTGGGCGGCTTCTCGAACACCGGGGAGCTGTTTTTT

v_call: TRBV7-2
j_call: TRBJ2-2
d_call: .
clone_size: .
cdr3_aa: CASSSVPDWQNTGELFF
cdr3_nt: TGTGCCAGCAGCTCCGTGCCGGACTGGCAGAACACCGGGGAGCTGTTTTTT

v_call: TRBV28
j_call: TRBJ2-7
d_call: TRBD1
clone_size: .
cdr3_aa: CASRTGGDRGAYEQYF
cdr3_nt: TGTGCCAGCAGGACGGGGGGGGACAGGGGAGCCTACGAGCAGTACTTC

v_call: TRBV5-6
j_call: TRBJ1-1
d_call: .
clone_size: few
cdr3_aa: CASSLAGHTEAFF
cdr3_nt: TGTGCCAGCAGCTTGGCGGGACACACTGAAGCTTTCTTT

v_call: TRBV2
j_call: TRBJ2-1
d_call: TRBD1
clone_size: .
cdr3_aa: CASSWDRTTRQGEQFF
cdr3_nt: TGTGCCAGCAGTTGGGACAGGACAACAAGACAGGGTGAGCAGTTCTTC

v_call: TRBV11-3
j_call: TRBJ1-1
d_call: TRBD1
clone_size: .
cdr3_aa: CASSSGGFTEAFF
cdr3_nt: TGTGCCAGCAGCTCAGGGGGGTTCACTGAAGCTTTCTTT

v_call: TRBV25-1
j_call: TRBJ1-2
d_call: .
clone_size: .
cdr3_aa: CASSDVRGARGYTF
cdr3_nt: TGTGCCAGCAGTGACGTTCGGGGGGCGCGGGGCTACACCTTC

v_call: TRBV11-3
j_call: TRBJ2-5
d_call: .
clone_size: .
cdr3_aa: CASSLEDWKETQYF
cdr3_nt: TGTGCCAGCAGCTTAGAGGATTGGAAAGAGACCCAGTACTTC

v_call: TRBV5-5
j_call: TRBJ1-1
d_call: TRBD1
clone_size: once
cdr3_aa: CASSLGTGEKAFF
cdr3_nt: TGTGCCAGCAGCTTAGGGACAGGGGAAAAAGCTTTCTTT

v_call: TRBV19
j_call: TRBJ2-1
d_call: .
clone_size: .
cdr3_aa: CASTTPQGSKGNNEQFF
cdr3_nt: TGTGCCAGTACCACACCCCAGGGCAGCAAGGGGAACAATGAGCAGTTCTTC

v_call: TRBV11-2
j_call: TRBJ2-1
d_call: TRBD2
clone_size: once
cdr3_aa: CASSLASAGEVSYNEQFF
cdr3_nt: TGTGCCAGCAGCTTAGCCTCGGCGGGAGAGGTGTCCTACAATGAGCAGTTCTTC